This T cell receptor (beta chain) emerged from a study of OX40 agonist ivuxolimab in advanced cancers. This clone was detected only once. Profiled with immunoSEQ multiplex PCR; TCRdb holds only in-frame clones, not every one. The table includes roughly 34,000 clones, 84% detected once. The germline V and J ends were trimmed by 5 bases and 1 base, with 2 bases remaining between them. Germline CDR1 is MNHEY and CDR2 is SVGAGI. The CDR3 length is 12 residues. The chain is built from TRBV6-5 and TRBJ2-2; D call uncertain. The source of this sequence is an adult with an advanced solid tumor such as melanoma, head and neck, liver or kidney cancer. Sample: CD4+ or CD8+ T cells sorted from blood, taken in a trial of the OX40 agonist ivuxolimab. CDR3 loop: CASSQNTGELFF. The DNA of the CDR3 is TGTGCCAGCAGTCAGAACACCGGGGAGCTGTTTTTT.